This T cell receptor beta chain was sequenced in a study of T cells in Graves' hyperthyroidism and ophthalmopathy. Lactation, pregnancy, other autoimmune disease or uncontrolled infection led to exclusion of patients. Approximately 10 ml of fresh peripheral blood supplied the PBMCs. This clonotype was seen at least ten times. Researchers amplified the TCR beta CDR3 regions from RNA transcripts. HTBI primers drove first-round RT-PCR of the TCR CDR3. TCRdb re-called the multiplex PCR reads through MiXCR, storing one row per CDR3 protein. Among about 600,000 distinct CDR3 sequences, 14% were seen once, and the ten largest hold 7.1%. The clonotype comes from a woman younger than 30 with Graves' ophthalmopathy. Input material: blood.

This CDR3 is CAWSPRLEQFF. CDR3 nucleotides: TGTGCCTGGAGTCCCCGACTGGAGCAGTTCTTC. The gene calls are TRBV30 and TRBJ2-1, with D uncertain. Between the trimmed V and J ends, which lost 2 bases and 10 bases, there was a span of 9 bases. Germline V gene lookup returns CDR1 GTSNPN and CDR2 SVGIG (reference sequence). The CDR3 runs to 11 residues.